This T cell receptor beta chain was documented in a study of shared clonotypes between healthy human individuals. Libraries were prepared by immunoSEQ multiplex PCR; TCRdb keeps only in-frame clonotypes and omits some of them. The repertoire consists of millions of clones, with around 96% occurring once and the leading ten covering approximately 1.2%. This CDR3 has 14 residues. Trimming left V 1 base short and J 3 bases short, with 11 bases between. In germline, CDR1 is SGHRS, CDR2 YFSETQ. Details on this clone: The sample has other DNA sequences that encode this CDR3 too.

In the naive CD8 group, cells lacked CD45RO and were positively selected for CCR7, so terminally differentiated effector memory CD45RA+ cells were left out. This sequence was found in a young man in good health. Sequenced sample: naive CD8+ T cells sorted from blood. The chain couples TRBV5-1 to TRBJ2-7, with a tentative D call TRBD1 (5 bases). This CDR3 is CASSLTGQGYEQYF. The CDR3 DNA sequence: TGCGCCAGCAGCTTGACAGGCCAGGGCTACGAGCAGTACTTC.